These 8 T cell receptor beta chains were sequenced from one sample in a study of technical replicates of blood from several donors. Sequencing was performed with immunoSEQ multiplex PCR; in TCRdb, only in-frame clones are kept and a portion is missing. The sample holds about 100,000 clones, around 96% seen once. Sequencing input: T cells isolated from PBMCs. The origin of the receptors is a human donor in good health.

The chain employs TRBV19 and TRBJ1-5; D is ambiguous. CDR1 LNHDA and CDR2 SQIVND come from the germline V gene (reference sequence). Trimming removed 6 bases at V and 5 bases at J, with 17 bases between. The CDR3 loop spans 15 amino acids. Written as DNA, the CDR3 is TGTGCCAGTAGCCTCCCGGGAGGGCAAGATCAGCCCCAGCATTTT. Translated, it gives CASSLPGGQDQPQHF.

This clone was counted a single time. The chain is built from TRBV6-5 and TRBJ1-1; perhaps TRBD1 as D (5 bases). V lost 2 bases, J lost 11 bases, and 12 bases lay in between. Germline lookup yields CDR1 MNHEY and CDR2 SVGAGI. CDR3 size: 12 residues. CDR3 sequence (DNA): TGTGCCAGCAGTTACCCAGGGCAAGGGGCTTTCTTT. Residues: CASSYPGQGAFF.

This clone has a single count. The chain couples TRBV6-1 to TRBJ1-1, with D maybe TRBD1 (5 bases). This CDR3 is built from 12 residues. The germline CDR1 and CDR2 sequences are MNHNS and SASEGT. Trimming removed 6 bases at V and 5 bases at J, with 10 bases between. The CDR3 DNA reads TGTGCCAGCAGGGGAGGACAAACTGAAGCTTTCTTT. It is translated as CASRGGQTEAFF.

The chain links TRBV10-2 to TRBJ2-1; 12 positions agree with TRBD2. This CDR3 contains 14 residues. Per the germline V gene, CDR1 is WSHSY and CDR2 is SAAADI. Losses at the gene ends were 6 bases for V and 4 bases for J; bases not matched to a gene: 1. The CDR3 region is CASRGLAGYNEQFF. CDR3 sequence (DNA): TGCGCCAGCAGGGGACTAGCGGGTTACAATGAGCAGTTCTTC.

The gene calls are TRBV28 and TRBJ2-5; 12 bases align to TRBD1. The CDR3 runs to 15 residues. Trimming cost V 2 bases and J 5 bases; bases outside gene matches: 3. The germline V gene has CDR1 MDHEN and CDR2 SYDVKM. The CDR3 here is CASSLRDRGLETQYF. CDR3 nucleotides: TGTGCCAGCAGTTTAAGGGACAGGGGGCTGGAGACCCAGTACTTC.

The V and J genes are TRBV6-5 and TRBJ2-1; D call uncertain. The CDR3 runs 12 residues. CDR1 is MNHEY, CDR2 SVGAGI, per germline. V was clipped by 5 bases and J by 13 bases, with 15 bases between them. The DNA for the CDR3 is TGTGCCAGCAGTACCACCCTGCGAGTCCAGTTCTTC. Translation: CASSTTLRVQFF.

Here the CDR3 DNA reads TGTGCCAGCAGCTCCCGGGTAGCGGAATACACAGATACGCAGTATTTT. This codes for CASSSRVAEYTDTQYF. The gene calls are TRBV13 and TRBJ2-3; possible D gene TRBD2, 6 bases. This CDR3 is 16 amino acids long. Germline V gives CDR1 PRHDT, CDR2 FYEKMQ (reference sequence). Trimming pared 4 bases from V and 2 bases from J, leaving 16 bases between.

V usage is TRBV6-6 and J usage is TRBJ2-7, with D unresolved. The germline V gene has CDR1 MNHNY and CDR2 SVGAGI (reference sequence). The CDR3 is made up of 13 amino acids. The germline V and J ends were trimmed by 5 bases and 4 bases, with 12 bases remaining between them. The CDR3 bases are TGTGCCAGCAGTCCTCCCGGTGTTTACGAGCAGTACTTC. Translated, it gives CASSPPGVYEQYF.